The 25 T cell receptor beta chains below all came from one sample that was sequenced in a study of T cell responses to AZD1222 COVID-19 vaccine. Sequenced by immunoSEQ multiplex PCR; TCRdb stores in-frame clones only, minus some. The sample consists of about 150,000 clones, roughly 90% of them appearing once. The material was peripheral blood, obtained on day 0 of AZD1222 vaccination. The origin of the receptors is an adult in good health.

V and J are TRBV2 and TRBJ2-3; 9 bases agree with TRBD1. CDR1 is SNHLY, CDR2 FYNNEI, per germline. V lost 7 bases and J lost 5; bases outside the gene matches: 7. The CDR3 totals 14 residues. The CDR3 DNA is TGTGCCAGCACGACAGGGGGTGACCTAGATACGCAGTATTTT. It translates to CASTTGGDLDTQYF.

The chain couples TRBV12-3 or TRBV12-4 to TRBJ1-2; D unresolved. Between the trimmed V and J ends, which lost 6 bases and 6 bases, there was a span of 5 bases. The CDR3 is made up of 10 amino acids. The CDR3 spells CASRLNGYTF. The CDR3 nucleotides are TGTGCCAGCAGGTTGAATGGCTACACCTTC.

The chain couples TRBV30 to TRBJ1-1; D unclear. The V end lost 0 bases, the J end lost 0 bases, and 11 bases lay between the germline ends. The CDR3 consists of 15 residues. The V gene's germline CDR1 is GTSNPN and CDR2 SVGIG (reference sequence). The CDR3 region is CAWSVFGRLNTEAFF. CDR3 coding DNA: TGTGCCTGGAGTGTATTTGGACGGCTGAACACTGAAGCTTTCTTT.

The chain has TRBV10-3 and TRBJ1-1, with D uncertain. The V gene lost 0 bases and the J gene lost 2 bases, with 10 bases spanning the gap. Germline CDR1 is ENHRY and CDR2 is SYGVKD. CDR3 length: 15 amino acids. Written as DNA, the CDR3 is TGTGCCATCAGTGAGTCGGCACAGCCCAACACTGAAGCTTTCTTT. This translates into CAISESAQPNTEAFF.

This rearrangement joins TRBV5-1 to TRBJ1-1, with D maybe TRBD1 (6 bases). V was trimmed by 1 base and J by 4 bases, leaving 14 bases between them. The CDR3 spans 15 residues. Germline CDR1 reads SGHRS; CDR2 reads YFSETQ. The CDR3 DNA reads TGCGCCAGCAGCTTGCGGGGGGCCGGAGGCACTGAAGCTTTCTTT. It encodes CASSLRGAGGTEAFF.

The V gene is TRBV18, the J gene TRBJ2-1; the D is unclear. Germline assignment: CDR1 KGHSH and CDR2 LQKENI. The CDR3 is made up of 12 amino acids. V was cut by 2 bases and J by 7 bases, with 6 bases left in between. CDR3 region: CASSPYANEQFF. DNA of the CDR3: TGTGCCAGCTCACCATACGCTAATGAGCAGTTCTTC.

This rearrangement joins TRBV11-3 to TRBJ2-5; 7 positions agree with TRBD1. The CDR3 is made up of 14 amino acids. V lost 5 bases to trimming and J lost 4 bases; unmatched junction nucleotides: 7. Germline CDR1 and CDR2: SGHNT and YENEEA. CDR3 in DNA: TGTGCCAGCAGCCGAGGGGGCCAGATAGAGACCCAGTACTTC. This sequence encodes CASSRGGQIETQYF.

This rearrangement joins TRBV5-8 to TRBJ1-2, with D possibly being TRBD1 (5 bases). This CDR3 has 15 residues. CDR1 and CDR2 from the germline V gene are SGHTS and YDEGEE. Trimming shortened V by 0 bases and J by 6 bases, and 15 bases separated the two germline ends. CDR3 nucleotide sequence: TGTGCCAGCAGCTTGGTTGCTTGGGGCTCGAATGGCTACACCTTC. Residues: CASSLVAWGSNGYTF.

The J gene is TRBJ2-1, the V gene TRBV5-5; D is possibly TRBD1 (5 bases). The CDR3 loop spans 12 amino acids. Germline V gene lookup returns CDR1 SGHKS and CDR2 YYEKEE (reference sequence). With 0 bases removed from V and 8 bases from J, the gap between germline ends came to 6 bases. CDR3 amino acids: CASSLEGYEQFF. CDR3 DNA: TGTGCCAGCAGCTTGGAGGGGTATGAGCAGTTCTTC.

The V gene is TRBV16, the J gene TRBJ1-5; D might be TRBD1 (6 bases). The CDR3 extends over 12 amino acids. V was clipped by 2 bases and J by 12 bases, with 11 bases between them. The germline gives CDR1 KGHSY, CDR2 FQNENV. This CDR3 is CASSQEGESQHF. CDR3 DNA sequence: TGTGCCAGCAGCCAAGAGGGGGAGAGCCAGCATTTT.

This rearrangement joins TRBV28 to TRBJ2-7, with 10 bases aligning to TRBD1. This CDR3 is built from 14 residues. Germline V gene lookup returns CDR1 MDHEN and CDR2 SYDVKM. V trimming: 8 bases; J trimming: 4 bases; junction bases outside the gene matches: 8. The CDR3 DNA reads TGTGCCAGCTCCAGGGGACAGGGGCTGTACGAGCAGTACTTC. It codes for CASSRGQGLYEQYF.

The V and J genes are TRBV5-6 and TRBJ1-2, with TRBD1 matching over 8 bases. CDR3 size: 14 residues. Germline loops: CDR1 SGHDT, CDR2 YYEEEE. Trimming removed 4 bases from V and 8 bases from J; junction bases left unmatched: 10. CDR3: CASSVRQGIKGYTF. The CDR3 DNA is TGTGCCAGCAGCGTTAGACAGGGGATCAAAGGCTACACCTTC.

This chain joins TRBV4-1 and TRBJ1-3; D unclear. This CDR3 is built from 17 residues. V was pared by 1 base and J by 4 bases, with 17 bases between. From germline, CDR1 is MGHRA and CDR2 YSYEKL. CDR3 in amino acids: CASSQVGGLSAGNTIYF. CDR3 coding DNA: TGCGCCAGCAGCCAAGTTGGAGGGCTGAGTGCGGGAAACACCATATATTTT.

The chain recombines TRBV6-6 with TRBJ1-4; no definite D call. CDR1 is MNHNY and CDR2 is SVGAGI in the germline V gene (reference sequence). Between the trimmed V and J ends, which lost 0 bases and 8 bases, there was a span of 10 bases. The CDR3 totals 14 residues. In DNA, the CDR3 is TGTGCCAGCAGTTACTCGGCCCCCCGGGAAAAACTGTTTTTT. Protein product: CASSYSAPREKLFF.

The chain employs TRBV5-5 and TRBJ2-3; 14 nucleotides match TRBD2. Germline CDR1 SGHKS, CDR2 YYEKEE (reference sequence). CDR3 length equals 16 residues. Losses at the gene ends were 3 bases for V and 2 bases for J; bases not matched to a gene: 2. The CDR3 loop is CASSWTSGGFTDTQYF. CDR3 in DNA: TGTGCCAGCAGCTGGACTAGCGGGGGGTTCACAGATACGCAGTATTTT.

The chain is built from TRBV3-1 (or the pseudogene TRBV3-2) and TRBJ1-2; perhaps TRBD1 as D (6 bases). Germline V gene lookup returns CDR1 LGHDT and CDR2 YNNKEL (reference sequence). The CDR3 is made up of 14 amino acids. Trimming left V 2 bases short and J 8 bases short, with 15 bases between. The CDR3 region is CASSQRGVGNGYTF. Written as DNA, the CDR3 is TGTGCCAGCAGCCAAAGGGGGGTCGGGAACGGCTACACCTTC.

V is TRBV19 and J is TRBJ1-1, with TRBD1 matching over 7 bases. The J segment lost 6 bases and the V segment lost 5 bases, leaving 12 bases of the junction unmatched. This CDR3 is 15 amino acids long. The germline V gene has CDR1 LNHDA and CDR2 SQIVND (reference sequence). CDR3 in amino acids: CASSPHRAGGAEAFF. CDR3 DNA sequence: TGTGCCAGTAGTCCTCATAGGGCAGGGGGGGCTGAAGCTTTCTTT.

V usage is TRBV7-2 and J usage is TRBJ1-5; D remains unclear. CDR1 is SGHTA and CDR2 is FQGNSA in the germline V gene. The CDR3 is 14 residues long. V lost 2 bases and J lost 2, with 7 bases in between. The CDR3 coding sequence is TGTGCCAGCAGCTTAAGGGAAGGCAATCAGCCCCAGCATTTT. It codes for CASSLREGNQPQHF.

About this clone itself: The junction does not match germline at one end; this may be a read error. DNA for the CDR3: TGTGCCTGCAGGGGTAGCTATGGCTACACCTTC. This sequence encodes CACRGSYGYTF. The gene calls are TRBV27 and TRBJ1-2, with D maybe TRBD1 (6 bases). CDR3 length: 11 residues. CDR1 and CDR2 from the germline V gene are MNHEY and SMNVEV (reference sequence).

The J gene is TRBJ2-1, the V gene TRBV28; 12 bases are shared with TRBD2. In germline, CDR1 is MDHEN, CDR2 SYDVKM. The CDR3 totals 18 residues. Trimming at V came to 8 bases and at J to 0 bases, leaving 11 bases not matched to a gene. The DNA of the CDR3 is TGTGCCAGCCCAAAGTCGACTAGCGGGAGCATCTCCTACAATGAGCAGTTCTTC. This codes for CASPKSTSGSISYNEQFF. The entire variable domain, with the rest obtained from reference TRBV28 and TRBJ2-1, is as follows: DVKVTQSSRYLVKRTGEKVFLECVQDMDHENMFWYRQDPGLGLRLIYFSYDVKMKEKGDIPEGYSVSREKKERFSLILESASTNQTSMYLCASPKSTSGSISYNEQFFGPGTRLTVL.

The J gene is TRBJ2-7, the V gene TRBV14, with D perhaps TRBD1 or TRBD2 (6 bases each). V was pared by 4 bases and J by 2 bases, with 12 bases between. The germline V gene has CDR1 SGHDN and CDR2 FVKESK. The CDR3 consists of 14 residues. DNA of the CDR3: TGTGCCAGCAGCCGGGGGGCCGGGACCTACGAGCAGTACTTC. The encoded protein is CASSRGAGTYEQYF.

The rearrangement joins TRBV29-1 to TRBJ1-5, with a possible D match to TRBD1 (5 bases). The CDR3 runs to 12 residues. The germline gives CDR1 SQVTM, CDR2 ANQGSEA. Trimming took off 4 bases at V and 6 bases at J, with 10 bases between the two ends. The CDR3 loop is CSVAGHGQPQHF. CDR3 DNA: TGCAGCGTTGCAGGACACGGTCAGCCCCAGCATTTT.

CDR3 sequence reads: CASSLVRAAFF. In DNA, the CDR3 is TGTGCCAGCAGCTTAGTCAGGGCGGCTTTCTTT. The chain links TRBV11-2 to TRBJ1-1; perhaps TRBD1 as D (5 bases). The CDR3 runs to 11 residues. Trimming took 1 base from V and 11 from J, leaving 8 bases between them. Germline V gives CDR1 SGHAT, CDR2 FQNNGV. Based on the CDR3 plus reference TRBV11-2 and TRBJ1-1, the full variable domain is EAGVAQSPRYKIIEKRQSVAFWCNPISGHATLYWYQQILGQGPKLLIQFQNNGVVDDSQLPKDRFSAERLKGVDSTLKIQPAKLEDSAVYLCASSLVRAAFFGQGTRLTVV.

This chain links TRBV7-2 with TRBJ2-1; 9 bases map to TRBD1. Germline V gene sequence: CDR1 SGHTA, CDR2 FQGNSA. V trimming: 4 bases; J trimming: 7 bases; junction bases outside the gene matches: 8. The CDR3 consists of 15 residues. This CDR3 is CASSSGTGNWNEQFF. CDR3 coding DNA: TGTGCCAGCAGCTCCGGGACAGGGAACTGGAATGAGCAGTTCTTC.

J is TRBJ1-1 and V is TRBV28; no definite D call. V dropped 10 bases and J dropped 7 bases, with 19 bases sitting between them. Germline V gene sequence: CDR1 MDHEN, CDR2 SYDVKM. The CDR3 runs 13 residues. The CDR3 loop is CATHSGISGEAFF. The CDR3 DNA reads as TGTGCCACCCACAGTGGGATTAGTGGTGAAGCTTTCTTT.